One and the same sample provided the 30 T cell receptor beta chains below, sequenced in a study of blood T cell repertoires in COVID-19. The repertoire was sequenced with immunoSEQ multiplex PCR; TCRdb's copy has only in-frame clones and lacks some. In the table there are around 160,000 clones, 90% of which are singletons. The sequenced sample consisted of peripheral blood. The origin of the receptors is a man aged 60 to 69 with active or convalescent COVID-19.

This clone was seen a few times. J is TRBJ1-5 and V is TRBV5-1; D is ambiguous. This CDR3 is 12 amino acids long. The germline CDR1 and CDR2 sequences are SGHRS and YFSETQ. The V and J ends lost 2 bases and 7 bases respectively, with 7 bases between them. CDR3 nucleotide sequence: TGCGCCAGCAGCTTTGAGGGACAGCCCCAGCATTTT. Translated: CASSFEGQPQHF.

The chain employs TRBV14 and TRBJ1-3, with D possibly matching TRBD1 (5 bases). V was cut by 0 bases and J by 8 bases, with 11 bases left in between. CDR3 length: 14 residues. The V gene's germline CDR1 is SGHDN and CDR2 FVKESK. CDR3 amino acids: CASSQEWGGDTIYF. CDR3 bases: TGTGCCAGCAGCCAAGAGTGGGGAGGGGACACCATATATTTT.

Written as DNA, the CDR3 is TGTGCCATCAGTGAGTCTATTAGCGGGACCCTGGAGCAGTACTTC. This codes for CAISESISGTLEQYF. V gene TRBV10-3 combines with J gene TRBJ2-7, with 8 bases fitting TRBD2. The germline V gene encodes CDR1 ENHRY and CDR2 SYGVKD. V lost 0 bases to trimming and J lost 7 bases; unmatched junction nucleotides: 8. This CDR3 is built from 15 residues.

The chain couples TRBV14 to TRBJ1-2; 7 positions match TRBD1. V lost 2 bases and J lost 7; bases outside the gene matches: 16. Germline CDR1 SGHDN, CDR2 FVKESK. The CDR3 covers 17 residues. Here the CDR3 DNA reads TGTGCCAGCAGCCAACTCGGGACAGCCCCATCCGGGGCTGGCTACACCTTC. Protein product: CASSQLGTAPSGAGYTF.

This clone was detected many times. The CDR3 loop reads CASSFSRTDTQYF. As DNA, the CDR3 is TGTGCCAGCAGTTTTTCGAGGACAGATACGCAGTATTTT. The chain is built from TRBV12-3 or TRBV12-4 and TRBJ2-3; D gene uncertain. The CDR3 sequence is 13 residues long. Trimming took off 3 bases at V and 3 bases at J, with 7 bases between the two ends.

This rearrangement joins TRBV27 to TRBJ1-2, with 7 bases fitting TRBD1. CDR1 and CDR2 (germline): MNHEY, SMNVEV (reference sequence). The CDR3 totals 15 residues. The V segment lost 4 bases and the J segment 5 bases; nucleotides outside the gene matches: 10. The CDR3 is CASSSHRDRQYGYTF. The CDR3 DNA sequence: TGTGCCAGCAGTTCCCACCGGGACAGACAGTATGGCTACACCTTC.

This sequence joins TRBV10-1 and TRBJ1-1; TRBD1 agrees at 7 bases. Germline CDR1 WNHNN, CDR2 SYGVQD (reference sequence). This CDR3 spans 16 amino acids. V trimming: 5 bases; J trimming: 2 bases; junction bases outside the gene matches: 11. The DNA of the CDR3 is TGCGCCAGCAGTAGACAGGGTTGGACTACCAACACTGAAGCTTTCTTT. It codes for CASSRQGWTTNTEAFF.

The V call is TRBV28, the J call TRBJ2-7; D is perhaps TRBD1 (5 bases). The CDR3 length is 12 residues. Trimming took 10 bases from V and 5 from J, leaving 15 bases between them. In germline, CDR1 is MDHEN, CDR2 SYDVKM. DNA of the CDR3: TGTGCCACCTTCGACAGCGTAAACGAGCAGTACTTC. As protein: CATFDSVNEQYF.

Regarding this clone: The same CDR3 can be traced to other DNA sequences in this sample. The chain uses TRBV4-2 and TRBJ1-2, with 7 bases fitting TRBD1. Per the germline V gene, CDR1 is LGHNA and CDR2 is YNFKEQ. The CDR3 consists of 16 residues. V lost 1 base and J lost 10; bases outside the gene matches: 15. The CDR3 loop reads CASSQVEAGGRVSYTF. The CDR3 DNA reads TGTGCCAGCAGCCAAGTAGAGGCAGGGGGAAGGGTATCCTACACCTTC.

The chain has TRBV2 and TRBJ2-3; no firm D call. This CDR3 has 14 amino acids. Trimming stripped 3 bases from V and 4 bases from J, with 11 bases between. The germline V gene encodes CDR1 SNHLY and CDR2 FYNNEI. The CDR3 region is CASSDAPAADTQYF. CDR3 nucleotide sequence: TGTGCCAGCAGTGATGCCCCGGCGGCAGATACGCAGTATTTT.

CDR3 protein: CASSAGGHLTDTQYF. CDR3 bases: TGTGCCAGTAGTGCGGGGGGGCACCTCACAGATACGCAGTATTTT. V usage is TRBV19 and J usage is TRBJ2-3, with 9 nucleotides matching TRBD2. The CDR3 totals 15 residues. From germline, CDR1 is LNHDA and CDR2 SQIVND (reference sequence). The ends lost 5 bases at V and 2 bases at J; junction bases unmatched: 5.

The chain has TRBV6-5 and TRBJ1-2; TRBD1 is a possible D gene (5 bases). V lost 1 base, J lost 8 bases, and 11 bases lay in between. From germline, CDR1 is MNHEY and CDR2 SVGAGI. The CDR3 sequence is 13 residues long. CDR3 nucleotides: TGTGCCAGCAGTTACTTACAGGAAGGGGGCTACACCTTC. It specifies CASSYLQEGGYTF.

J is TRBJ1-1 and V is TRBV19; the D is unclear. Germline loops: CDR1 LNHDA, CDR2 SQIVND (reference sequence). V dropped 3 bases and J dropped 6 bases, with 14 bases sitting between them. The CDR3 length is 14 residues. CDR3 coding DNA: TGTGCCAGTAGTATTCGGGCCGCGGGCGCTGAAGCTTTCTTT. Protein product: CASSIRAAGAEAFF.

The genes are TRBV9 and TRBJ2-2; weak D call: TRBD2 (6 bases). V lost 3 bases and J 6 bases, leaving 12 bases between the germline ends. The CDR3 consists of 14 residues. Looked up from germline, CDR1 is SGDLS and CDR2 is YYNGEE. CDR3 sequence reads: CASSAGGKSGELFF. The DNA for the CDR3 is TGTGCCAGCAGCGCCGGAGGGAAATCCGGGGAGCTGTTTTTT.

This chain links TRBV6-1 with TRBJ2-3; 7 bases match TRBD1. CDR3 length: 17 residues. V lost 0 bases and J lost 2; bases outside the gene matches: 8. Per the germline V gene, CDR1 is MNHNS and CDR2 is SASEGT. The CDR3 is CASSEALGGGLTDTQYF. For the CDR3, the DNA is TGTGCCAGCAGTGAAGCCTTAGGGGGCGGCCTCACAGATACGCAGTATTTT.

The rearrangement uses TRBV6-1 and TRBJ2-1; a possible D gene is TRBD1 (5 bases). Trimming pared 0 bases from V and 4 bases from J, leaving 13 bases between. Germline CDR1 MNHNS, CDR2 SASEGT. The CDR3 is 16 amino acids. In DNA form, the CDR3 reads TGTGCCAGCAGTGAAGCGGACAAACCGCCTTACAATGAGCAGTTCTTC. Translation gives CASSEADKPPYNEQFF.

The V gene is TRBV18, the J gene TRBJ2-4; 12 bases align to TRBD2. Germline CDR1 and CDR2: KGHSH and LQKENI. The length of the CDR3 is 19 residues. The trim removed 4 bases at V and 1 base at J, leaving 11 bases unmatched. The CDR3 nucleotides read TGTGCCAGCTCACGACCGACTAGCGGGAGAGATCTCGCCAAAAACATTCAGTACTTC. Amino acids: CASSRPTSGRDLAKNIQYF. The full variable domain, completed using reference TRBV18 and TRBJ2-4, is NAGVMQNPRHLVRRRGQEARLRCSPMKGHSHVYWYRQLPEEGLKFMVYLQKENIIDESGMPKERFSAEFPKEGPSILRIQQVVRGDSAAYFCASSRPTSGRDLAKNIQYFGAGTRLSVL.

V usage is TRBV6-5 and J usage is TRBJ2-7; 8 positions match TRBD1. The J segment lost 0 bases and the V segment lost 2 bases, leaving 3 bases of the junction unmatched. The germline gives CDR1 MNHEY, CDR2 SVGAGI. The CDR3 has 15 residues. CDR3: CASSYNTGGSYEQYF. Here the CDR3 DNA reads TGTGCCAGCAGTTACAATACAGGGGGCTCCTACGAGCAGTACTTC.

This clone has just one count. The chain joins TRBV6-5 to TRBJ2-7; TRBD2 matches 11 bases. This CDR3 contains 14 residues. In germline, CDR1 is MNHEY, CDR2 SVGAGI. V lost 7 bases, J lost 2 bases, and 4 bases stayed unmatched. The CDR3 loop is CASILAGGPYEQYF. In nucleotides, the CDR3 is TGTGCCAGCATCCTAGCGGGAGGTCCCTACGAGCAGTACTTC.

The chain has TRBV6-6 and TRBJ1-3; possible D gene TRBD1, 6 bases. Trimming left V 2 bases short and J 0 bases short, with 11 bases between. The CDR3 spans 16 residues. The germline CDR1 and CDR2 sequences are MNHNY and SVGAGI (reference sequence). The CDR3 protein is CASSYPTGSSGNTIYF. The CDR3 DNA reads as TGTGCCAGCAGTTACCCGACAGGCAGCTCTGGAAACACCATATATTTT.

This chain connects TRBV19 to TRBJ1-4; D ambiguous. The CDR3 has 14 amino acids. Germline V CDR1 and CDR2: LNHDA, SQIVND (reference sequence). The V end was cut by 7 bases, the J end by 4 bases, with 13 bases between. The CDR3 loop reads CASTRRYGNEKLFF. The CDR3 DNA follows: TGTGCCAGTACCAGGCGTTACGGTAATGAAAAACTGTTTTTT.

The chain links TRBV5-1 to TRBJ1-6, with TRBD1 as a possible D gene (5 bases). Germline V CDR1 and CDR2: SGHRS, YFSETQ. The CDR3 spans 17 residues. The V end was cut by 4 bases, the J end by 0 bases, with 14 bases between. CDR3 sequence: CASSITDRSSYNSPLHF. The CDR3 DNA reads TGCGCCAGCAGCATAACCGACAGAAGCTCCTATAATTCACCCCTCCACTTT.

V usage is TRBV7-2 and J usage is TRBJ2-3, with 8 positions matching TRBD2. Germline values: CDR1 SGHTA, CDR2 FQGNSA. CDR3 length: 18 residues. Losses at the gene ends were 1 base for V and 2 bases for J; bases not matched to a gene: 11. CDR3 sequence reads: CASSLGYVGRAHTDTQYF. CDR3 DNA sequence: TGTGCCAGCAGCTTAGGGTACGTCGGGAGGGCTCACACAGATACGCAGTATTTT.

The rearrangement joins TRBV28 to TRBJ1-3, with D possibly matching TRBD1 (5 bases). CDR1 is MDHEN, CDR2 SYDVKM, per germline. Trimming cost V 9 bases and J 0 bases, with 12 bases left between them. The CDR3 runs to 14 residues. The CDR3 bases are TGTGCCAGTTCGGACACGCTCTCTGGAAACACCATATATTTT. It translates to CASSDTLSGNTIYF. Looking up the rest from reference TRBV28 and TRBJ1-3 gives the full variable domain: DVKVTQSSRYLVKRTGEKVFLECVQDMDHENMFWYRQDPGLGLRLIYFSYDVKMKEKGDIPEGYSVSREKKERFSLILESASTNQTSMYLCASSDTLSGNTIYFGEGSWLTVV.

The gene calls are TRBV6-4 and TRBJ2-1; no reliable D call. Trimming shortened V by 2 bases and J by 1 base, and 9 bases separated the two germline ends. Germline values: CDR1 MRHNA, CDR2 SNTAGT. CDR3 length equals 15 residues. CDR3 nucleotide sequence: TGTGCCAGCAGTGACGGCAGAGGTTCCTACAATGAGCAGTTCTTC. Its translation is CASSDGRGSYNEQFF.

This sequence joins TRBV10-2 and TRBJ2-7; 8 nucleotides line up with TRBD2. Germline loops: CDR1 WSHSY, CDR2 SAAADI. V was pared by 0 bases and J by 6 bases, with 4 bases of the junction left unmatched. CDR3 length: 14 amino acids. DNA for the CDR3: TGCGCCAGCAGTGAGTCGAAGCGGGAGTCCGAGCAGTACTTC. Translated: CASSESKRESEQYF.

This chain joins TRBV18 and TRBJ1-3; no clear D. The CDR3 contains 16 residues. Germline CDR1 and CDR2: KGHSH and LQKENI. Trimming shortened V by 3 bases and J by 3 bases, and 15 bases separated the two germline ends. CDR3 bases: TGTGCCAGCTCACCCCGAAGCGGAATCGGTGGAAACACCATATATTTT. Translation gives CASSPRSGIGGNTIYF.

The rearrangement uses TRBV6-5 and TRBJ1-2; no firm D call. The CDR3 is 14 amino acids. Per germline, CDR1 MNHEY and CDR2 SVGAGI. The germline V and J ends were trimmed by 0 bases and 2 bases, with 7 bases remaining between them. The CDR3 nucleotides read TGTGCCAGCAGTTACTCAATCGGGAACTATGGCTACACCTTC. Translated, it gives CASSYSIGNYGYTF.

V is TRBV5-5 and J is TRBJ1-6; TRBD1 is a possible D gene (5 bases). Trimming took off 3 bases at V and 0 bases at J, with 16 bases between the two ends. Per germline, CDR1 SGHKS and CDR2 YYEKEE (reference sequence). This CDR3 is built from 18 residues. As DNA, the CDR3 is TGTGCCAGCAGCTATCGGCAGGGAGCGGGCTCCTATAATTCACCCCTCCACTTT. It encodes CASSYRQGAGSYNSPLHF. The full variable domain, its missing parts supplied by reference TRBV5-5 and TRBJ1-6, is DAGVTQSPTHLIKTRGQQVTLRCSPISGHKSVSWYQQVLGQGPQFIFQYYEKEERGRGNFPDRFSARQFPNYSSELNVNALLLGDSALYLCASSYRQGAGSYNSPLHFGNGTRLTVT.

The V call is TRBV27, the J call TRBJ2-7; TRBD1 matches at 11 bases. This CDR3 region has 12 residues. The germline gives CDR1 MNHEY, CDR2 SMNVEV (reference sequence). The V gene end was trimmed by 10 bases and the J gene end by 5 bases; junction bases not matched to a gene: 4. The DNA for the CDR3 is TGTGCCACCTGGACAGGGGGCAACGAGCAGTACTTC. Encoded protein: CATWTGGNEQYF.